A single sample gave rise to the 10 T cell receptor beta chains below, sequenced in a study of regulatory T cells in long-lasting Graves disease. Specified time point: newly diagnosed GD, antithyroid drugs for less than 3 months. The TCR library was made from RNA that had been extracted from PBMCs in TRIzol. In building TCR beta libraries, iRepertoire HTBI primers were used together with Arm-PCR of CDR3 regions. TCRdb redid the calling of the multiplex PCR reads with MiXCR, one entry per CDR3 protein. The sample consists of approximately 540,000 distinct CDR3 sequences, 12% of them appearing once. The same specimen was also included in a second study, on T cells in Graves' hyperthyroidism and ophthalmopathy.

The specimen comprised peripheral blood mononuclear cells (PBMCs), sampled at new diagnosis, from a patient treated with antithyroid drugs. Every receptor here comes from a woman in her 30s with Graves disease.

This clonotype has just a few counts. The chain combines TRBV6-1 with TRBJ2-2, with D maybe TRBD2 (7 bases). Germline V gene sequence: CDR1 MNHNS, CDR2 SASEGT. This CDR3 comprises 16 residues. V was clipped by 6 bases and J by 5 bases, with 19 bases between them. In DNA form, the CDR3 reads TGTGCCAGCAGAAGGGCCCGGGGGGCGGGTACCGGGGAGCTGTTTTTT. It codes for CASRRARGAGTGELFF.

The chain uses TRBV27 and TRBJ2-1; TRBD2 matches at 11 bases. This CDR3 spans 16 amino acids. V gave up 5 bases and J gave up 8 bases; unmatched junction bases: 11. Germline CDR1 reads MNHEY; CDR2 reads SMNVEV (reference sequence). The CDR3 DNA sequence: TGTGCCAGCAGTACCCGGTCACTAGCGGGAGTGCATGAGCAGTTCTTC. Translated, it gives CASSTRSLAGVHEQFF.

This clonotype appeared many times. V usage is TRBV5-4 and J usage is TRBJ2-2, with 10 bases matching TRBD1. Germline lookup yields CDR1 SGHNT and CDR2 YYREEE (reference sequence). This CDR3 has 15 residues. Trimming took 2 bases from V and 6 from J; bases not matched to a gene: 4. The CDR3 bases are TGTGCCAGCAGCTTAGGACAGGGGGGACCCGGGGAGCTGTTTTTT. Translating it yields CASSLGQGGPGELFF.

The chain couples TRBV5-1 to TRBJ1-1; maybe TRBD1 (5 bases). The CDR3 runs 15 residues. Germline-derived CDR1 and CDR2 are SGHRS and YFSETQ. Deletions cut 1 base from V and 3 bases from J, with 13 bases between. CDR3 nucleotide sequence: TGCGCCAGCAGCTTGAGGTCGCAGGGACACACTGAAGCTTTCTTT. Residues: CASSLRSQGHTEAFF.

There are many counts of this clonotype. The chain couples TRBV12-3 or TRBV12-4 to TRBJ1-1; TRBD1 matches 7 bases. The CDR3 loop spans 15 amino acids. V gave up 5 bases and J gave up 1 base; unmatched junction bases: 7. The CDR3 nucleotides are TGTGCCAGCAGTCACCACAGGGGAAGGAACACTGAAGCTTTCTTT. Amino acids: CASSHHRGRNTEAFF.

The sample holds many counts of this clonotype. The V gene is TRBV2, the J gene TRBJ1-1; maybe TRBD1 (5 bases). The germline gives CDR1 SNHLY, CDR2 FYNNEI. The CDR3 sequence is 13 residues long. V was cut by 2 bases and J by 8 bases, with 12 bases left in between. This chain's CDR3 is CASSERGADEAFF. The CDR3 DNA follows: TGTGCCAGCAGTGAACGGGGCGCGGACGAAGCTTTCTTT.

The chain links TRBV24-1 to TRBJ2-2; 10 nucleotides line up with TRBD1. Germline loops: CDR1 KGHDR, CDR2 SFDVKD. The V and J ends lost 12 bases and 1 base, in that order; junction bases with no gene match: 13. The CDR3 spans 17 residues. The CDR3 protein is CAASGQGLGMNTGELFF. The CDR3 DNA sequence: TGTGCCGCCTCGGGACAGGGGCTAGGGATGAACACCGGGGAGCTGTTTTTT.

The sample holds a few counts of this clonotype. The genes are TRBV30 and TRBJ1-2; D gene unclear. Germline lookup yields CDR1 GTSNPN and CDR2 SVGIG (reference sequence). Trimming removed 0 bases at V and 8 bases at J, with 10 bases between. This CDR3 contains 12 residues. The CDR3 here is CAWSVPRVGYTF. CDR3 DNA: TGTGCCTGGAGTGTACCGAGGGTAGGCTACACCTTC.

This clonotype occurred many times. The chain couples TRBV28 to TRBJ2-2, with D unclear. V lost 6 bases to trimming and J lost 0 bases, with 14 bases between them. The CDR3 is 16 amino acids. The germline V gene has CDR1 MDHEN and CDR2 SYDVKM. The CDR3, as DNA: TGTGCCAGCAGCCCCCAGCTCTTCGCGAACACCGGGGAGCTGTTTTTT. Residues: CASSPQLFANTGELFF.

This clonotype was seen at least ten times. The chain uses TRBV6-2 or TRBV6-3 and TRBJ1-1; D gene ambiguous. Trimming pared 5 bases from V and 0 bases from J, leaving 13 bases between. The CDR3 loop spans 15 amino acids. The germline V gene has CDR1 MNHEY and CDR2 SVGEGT. The CDR3 DNA sequence: TGTGCCAGCAGTGACCCGGACGGAGTGAACACTGAAGCTTTCTTT. It yields the protein CASSDPDGVNTEAFF.